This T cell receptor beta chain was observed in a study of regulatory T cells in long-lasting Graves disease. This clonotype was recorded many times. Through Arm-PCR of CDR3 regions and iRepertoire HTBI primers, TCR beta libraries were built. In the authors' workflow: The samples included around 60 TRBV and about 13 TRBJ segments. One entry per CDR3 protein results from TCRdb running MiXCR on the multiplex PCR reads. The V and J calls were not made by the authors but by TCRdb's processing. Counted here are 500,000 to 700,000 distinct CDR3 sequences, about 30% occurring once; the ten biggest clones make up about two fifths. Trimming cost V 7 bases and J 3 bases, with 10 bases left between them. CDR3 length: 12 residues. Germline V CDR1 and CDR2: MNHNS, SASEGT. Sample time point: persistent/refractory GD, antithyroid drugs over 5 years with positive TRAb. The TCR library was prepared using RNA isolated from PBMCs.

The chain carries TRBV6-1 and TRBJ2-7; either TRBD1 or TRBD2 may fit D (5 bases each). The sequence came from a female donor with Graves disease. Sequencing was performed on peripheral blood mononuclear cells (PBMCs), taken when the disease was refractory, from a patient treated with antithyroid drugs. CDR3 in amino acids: CASNGDGYEQYF. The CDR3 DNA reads TGTGCCAGCAATGGGGACGGCTACGAGCAGTACTTC.